This T cell receptor (beta chain) derives from a study of T-cell reconstitution after alpha-beta-depleted transplantation in children (dated by TCRdb to about 2016). In the study overall: T-cell immune reconstitution after TCRalphabeta/CD19-depleted allogeneic hematopoietic cell transplantation in children was quantitatively tracked in the study by means of TCR repertoire profiling.

Concerning this clonotype: There is no known antigen for this receptor. There are no base qualities to consult, and no much larger clone falls within one base.

Receptor libraries were prepared by PCR. Sequencing relied on an Illumina HiSeq 2500. Molecular barcoding was employed in the preparation of TCR libraries, with unique molecular identifiers being used to normalize TCRbeta repertoire quantification. TCRdb took the public reads, trimmed them with fastp at Q25, ran MiXCR for clone calling and kept in-frame beta chains. Merged by CDR3 protein, the rows form single entries marked with the most common genes and DNA. Present in this sample are 150,000 to 200,000 distinct CDR3 sequences, roughly 6.8% of which were seen just once. The leading ten clones occupy around 3% of the sample. This TCR was recovered from a human donor who donated a stem cell graft to a child with Wiskott-Aldrich syndrome. The input for sequencing was PBMCs from the stem cell graft donor, taken from the stem cell graft.

The DNA is TGTGCCAGCAGTGGAGCGCTAGGACAGGGTCGGCACGAGCAGTACTTC. Its protein product is CASSGALGQGRHEQYF. The rearrangement combines TRBV25-1 with TRBJ2-7, and 8 junction bases match TRBD1. The CDR3 contains 16 residues, cysteine and phenylalanine counted. The sequence is cut down to CDR3 DNA, 48 bases in frame from base 1. V loses 4 bases at its end and J loses 5 bases; junction bases beyond the gene matches: 13. The germline V gene yields MGHDK for CDR1 and SYGVNS for CDR2.